What follows is one TCR beta chain and its context. The antigen remains undetermined. These data belong to a study of cytomegalovirus exposure and HLA in healthy donors. Overall study context: A prior analysis found around 110 million unique TCR beta sequences from approximately 200 million T cells.

The study's findings and limits: In a later analysis, 15,000 to 20,000 TCR beta sequences were associated with HLA alleles at 0.05 false discovery rate. The study flagged 150 to 200 TCR beta chains as cytomegalovirus-associated.

PCR used 60 Vbeta primers and 13 Jbeta primers. This table comes from immunoSEQ multiplex PCR, and its TCRdb copy is limited to in-frame clones, with some not included. This table has 150,000 to 200,000 clones, 80% to 90% appearing once. The V gene lost 8 bases and the J gene lost 4 bases, with 8 bases spanning the gap. The CDR3 extends over 11 amino acids. The germline CDR1 and CDR2 sequences are MGHDK and SYGVNS. This chain uses TRBV25-1 with TRBJ1-2, with D hard to call. The sample taken for sequencing was PBMCs. The receptor comes from a man younger than 30 in good health and CMV-seropositive. The CDR3 region is CASERGYGYTF. CDR3 in DNA: TGTGCCAGCGAGCGGGGCTATGGCTACACCTTC.